This passage covers 18 T cell receptor beta chains from one sample sequenced in a study of CD8 T cells in Susac syndrome. Reverse transcription used about 0.45 to 1 ug RNA and random hexamers. TCRdb analysed the immunoSEQ multiplex PCR reads with MiXCR anew, one entry per CDR3 protein. The table has about 120,000 distinct CDR3 sequences, about 95% seen once. Source material: CD4+ T cells from PBMCs. The source of these receptors is a human donor in good health.

V gene TRBV25-1 combines with J gene TRBJ1-4; 8 bases are a match to TRBD1. This CDR3 is 15 amino acids long. Losses at the gene ends were 8 bases for V and 4 bases for J; bases not matched to a gene: 9. The germline V gene encodes CDR1 MGHDK and CDR2 SYGVNS. CDR3 in DNA: TGTGCCAGCGTTGGACAGGGCGGGGGTAATGAAAAACTGTTTTTT. This translates into CASVGQGGGNEKLFF.

This sequence joins TRBV5-1 and TRBJ2-1; no clear D. V was shortened by 4 bases and J by 2 bases, with 10 bases between the two germline ends. Per germline, CDR1 SGHRS and CDR2 YFSETQ. The CDR3 is 14 residues long. This chain's CDR3 is CASSPPAAYNEQFF. The CDR3 DNA reads TGCGCCAGCAGCCCCCCGGCCGCCTACAATGAGCAGTTCTTC.

The rearrangement joins TRBV25-1 to TRBJ1-2; 12 bases map to TRBD1. The germline V gene has CDR1 MGHDK and CDR2 SYGVNS. The CDR3 covers 16 residues. J gave up 3 bases and V 5 bases, and 7 bases lay outside the gene matches. CDR3 bases: TGTGCCAGCAGTTCTCAAGGGACAGGGGGCGACTATGGCTACACCTTC. The encoded protein is CASSSQGTGGDYGYTF.

The chain employs TRBV29-1 and TRBJ2-3; 7 nucleotides line up with TRBD2. This CDR3 is built from 15 residues. Trimming took 6 bases from V and 8 from J; bases not matched to a gene: 17. CDR1 SQVTM and CDR2 ANQGSEA come from the germline V gene. The CDR3 sequence: CSVLGGDGGFGTQYF. The CDR3 DNA follows: TGCAGCGTCCTGGGGGGGGATGGGGGATTTGGTACGCAGTATTTT.

The rearrangement uses TRBV7-8 and TRBJ2-6; D remains unclear. CDR1 and CDR2 from the germline V gene are SGHVS and FQNEAQ. Trimming cost V 0 bases and J 1 base, with 13 bases left between them. The length of the CDR3 is 18 residues. The CDR3 spells CASSLARHFGSGANVLTF. In DNA form, the CDR3 reads TGTGCCAGCAGCTTAGCGCGACACTTTGGGTCTGGGGCCAACGTCCTGACTTTC.

This sequence joins TRBV4-3 and TRBJ2-2; possible D gene TRBD1, 5 bases. V was shortened by 0 bases and J by 3 bases, with 11 bases between the two germline ends. The CDR3 consists of 16 residues. Germline V gene data show CDR1 as LGHNA and CDR2 as YSLEER. The CDR3 region is CASSQEGPLYTGELFF. DNA for the CDR3: TGCGCCAGCAGCCAAGAGGGGCCTCTTTACACCGGGGAGCTGTTTTTT.

The chain employs TRBV28 and TRBJ1-4; D remains unclear. Looked up from germline, CDR1 is MDHEN and CDR2 is SYDVKM. The CDR3 spans 11 residues. Between the trimmed V and J ends, which lost 6 bases and 4 bases, there was a span of 3 bases. CDR3 DNA: TGTGCCAGCAGGGGTAATGAAAAACTGTTTTTT. Protein product: CASRGNEKLFF.

The chain couples TRBV7-9 to TRBJ2-7; D is unresolved. The CDR3 is made up of 12 amino acids. The germline V gene encodes CDR1 SEHNR and CDR2 FQNEAQ (reference sequence). V shed 6 bases and J shed 3 bases, with 9 bases lying between them. The CDR3: CASSRVHYEQYF. CDR3 bases: TGTGCCAGCAGTCGGGTCCACTACGAGCAGTACTTC.

This chain connects TRBV4-3 to TRBJ2-2; the D gene could be TRBD1 or TRBD2 (6 bases each). Per germline, CDR1 LGHNA and CDR2 YSLEER. V lost 7 bases, J lost 1 base, and 13 bases lay in between. The CDR3 sequence is 15 residues long. The CDR3 is CASTPQGGNTGELFF. The CDR3 DNA reads as TGCGCCAGCACCCCACAGGGAGGGAACACCGGGGAGCTGTTTTTT.

This clonotype has just one count. The V gene is TRBV7-9, the J gene TRBJ1-4; no clear D gene. This CDR3 region has 11 residues. Trimming cost V 5 bases and J 5 bases, with 3 bases left between them. CDR1 and CDR2 (germline): SEHNR, FQNEAQ (reference sequence). CDR3 residues: CASSRNEKLFF. The CDR3 coding sequence is TGTGCCAGCAGCCGAAATGAAAAACTGTTTTTT.

The genes are TRBV4-2 and TRBJ2-1; a possible D gene is TRBD2 (6 bases). V was clipped by 1 base and J by 1 base, with 17 bases between them. There are 18 residues in the CDR3. CDR1 is LGHNA and CDR2 is YNFKEQ in the germline V gene. CDR3 amino acids: CASSQGMTRAASYNEQFF. The CDR3 DNA sequence: TGTGCCAGCAGCCAAGGGATGACTAGAGCGGCTTCCTACAATGAGCAGTTCTTC.

This chain connects TRBV6-2 or TRBV6-3 to TRBJ2-5; perhaps TRBD1 as D (6 bases). This CDR3 is built from 17 residues. Germline CDR1 and CDR2: MNHEY and SVGEGT. V lost 2 bases and J 1 base, leaving 17 bases between the germline ends. The DNA of the CDR3 is TGTGCCAGCAGTTACGCGAATACCGGGACAAGCCAAGAGACCCAGTACTTC. Translated: CASSYANTGTSQETQYF.

The V and J genes are TRBV5-6 and TRBJ2-3; 13 nucleotides line up with TRBD2. Germline assignment: CDR1 SGHDT and CDR2 YYEEEE. This CDR3 has 19 residues. After removal of 1 base from V and 4 bases from J, the junction contained 12 bases not matched to a gene. The CDR3 bases are TGTGCCAGCAGCTTGTTCGGGAACGGACTAGCGGGAGAGGCAGATACGCAGTATTTT. Translation gives CASSLFGNGLAGEADTQYF.

CDR3 nucleotide sequence: TGTGCCAGCAGCTCCTCCTCGGACGGGAAGCAGTTCTTC. Translated: CASSSSSDGKQFF. The chain carries TRBV7-2 and TRBJ2-1, with a possible D match to TRBD2 (5 bases). Trimming pared 4 bases from V and 11 bases from J, leaving 15 bases between. The germline CDR1 and CDR2 sequences are SGHTA and FQGNSA. This CDR3 contains 13 residues. Full variable domain (rest looked up from reference TRBV7-2 and TRBJ2-1): GAGVSQSPSNKVTEKGKDVELRCDPISGHTALYWYRQSLGQGLEFLIYFQGNSAPDKSGLPSDRFSAERTGGSVSTLTIQRTQQEDSAVYLCASSSSSDGKQFFGPGTRLTVL.

The chain couples TRBV30 to TRBJ2-7, with TRBD1 matching over 7 bases. The V gene end was trimmed by 3 bases and the J gene end by 1 base; junction bases not matched to a gene: 3. The CDR3 is 13 amino acids. Looked up from germline, CDR1 is GTSNPN and CDR2 is SVGIG (reference sequence). The CDR3 DNA sequence: TGTGCCTGGAGGAGGACAGGTTCCTACGAGCAGTACTTC. It translates to CAWRRTGSYEQYF. The complete variable domain, with remaining parts taken from reference TRBV30 and TRBJ2-7, reads SQTIHQWPATLVQPVGSPLSLECTVEGTSNPNLYWYRQAAGRGLQLLFYSVGIGQISSEVPQNLSASRPQDRQFILSSKKLLLSDSGFYLCAWRRTGSYEQYFGPGTRLTVT.

The chain carries TRBV12-3 or TRBV12-4 and TRBJ1-5, with a tentative D call TRBD1 (6 bases). There are 14 residues in the CDR3. Trimming stripped 6 bases from V and 5 bases from J, with 14 bases between. For the CDR3, the DNA is TGTGCCAGCAGCTCGGCAGGGGATTATCAGCCCCAGCATTTT. It encodes CASSSAGDYQPQHF.

The rearrangement joins TRBV2 to TRBJ2-4; D is possibly TRBD2 (6 bases). This CDR3 has 13 amino acids. Trimming removed 6 bases at V and 1 base at J, with 7 bases between. Germline assignment: CDR1 SNHLY and CDR2 FYNNEI. CDR3 region: CASRAGAKNIQYF. CDR3 nucleotides: TGTGCCAGCAGGGCGGGGGCCAAAAACATTCAGTACTTC.

The chain combines TRBV6-4 with TRBJ2-4; maybe TRBD2 (6 bases). Per the germline V gene, CDR1 is MRHNA and CDR2 is SNTAGT. This CDR3 has 16 amino acids. V lost 3 bases and J lost 2, with 14 bases in between. The CDR3 spells CASSDGGARTKNIQYF. CDR3 coding DNA: TGTGCCAGCAGTGATGGCGGGGCTCGGACCAAAAACATTCAGTACTTC.